Given below is one TCR beta chain in context. Sequenced by immunoSEQ multiplex PCR; TCRdb stores in-frame clones only, minus some. The table lists 120,000 or so clones, 70% to 80% of them singletons. The data derive from a study of blood T cell repertoires in COVID-19. The CDR3 loop spans 15 amino acids. Germline lookup yields CDR1 WSHSY and CDR2 SAAADI. V was clipped by 6 bases and J by 10 bases; unmatched bases: 9. This clonotype was sampled from a man between 35 and 55 years old with active or convalescent COVID-19. The sample comprised peripheral blood. The chain has TRBV10-2 and TRBJ1-6; 10 positions match TRBD1. CDR3 DNA sequence: TGCGCCAGCAGAAATTTCGGGACAGGGGAGTCACCCCTCCACTTT. Its translation is CASRNFGTGESPLHF.